These T cell receptor beta chains were read from a single sample in a study of T cells in Graves' hyperthyroidism and ophthalmopathy. TCRdb processed the multiplex PCR reads anew with MiXCR; each CDR3 protein has one entry. The data hold hundreds of thousands of distinct CDR3 sequences, with just under 45% observed a single time. Sequenced sample: peripheral blood or thyroid tissue (not recorded which). Every receptor here comes from an adult man with Graves' disease, either hyperthyroidism or ophthalmopathy (not recorded which). Both conserved end residues are part of each CDR3. Fields, in order: clone size, V gene, D gene, J gene, CDR3 DNA, CDR3 protein. A D gene is named only where the DNA matches it firmly. Not every row has a clone size; where given, it reads once, few, many or a size class.

size: few; V: TRBV7-8; D: NA; J: TRBJ1-2; DNA: TGTGCCAGCAGCTTACCGTCCTCTAACTATGGCTACACCTTC; CDR3: CASSLPSSNYGYTF
size: many; V: TRBV20-1; D: NA; J: TRBJ1-4; DNA: TGCAGTGCTGTACATGGGGAAAAACTGTTTTTT; CDR3: CSAVHGEKLFF
size: NA; V: TRBV7-4; D: TRBD1; J: TRBJ2-5; DNA: TGTGCCAGCAGCTTTGAGGGGGCACGGGAGACCCAGTACTTC; CDR3: CASSFEGARETQYF
size: NA; V: TRBV12-3/TRBV12-4; D: TRBD1; J: TRBJ1-5; DNA: TGTGCCAGCAGTTCGGGACAGGGGGCAAGTCAGCCCCAGCATTTT; CDR3: CASSSGQGASQPQHF
size: many; V: TRBV24-1; D: TRBD1; J: TRBJ1-3; DNA: TGTGCCACCAGTGATTCCACAGGGGGCAGAAACACCATATATTTT; CDR3: CATSDSTGGRNTIYF
size: NA; V: TRBV10-3; D: TRBD1; J: TRBJ2-5; DNA: TGTGCCATTCAACCGGGACAGGGCCAACAGGAGACCCAGTACTTC; CDR3: CAIQPGQGQQETQYF
size: NA; V: TRBV20-1; D: NA; J: TRBJ2-7; DNA: TGCAGTGCTAGTAGGGGGGGGGCCAGCCCCTACGAGCAGTACTTC; CDR3: CSASRGGASPYEQYF
size: many; V: TRBV7-9; D: TRBD1; J: TRBJ1-6; DNA: TGTGCCAGCAGCCCGGACAGGGTTAATTCACCCCTCCACTTT; CDR3: CASSPDRVNSPLHF
size: many; V: TRBV12-3/TRBV12-4; D: NA; J: TRBJ1-4; DNA: TGTGCCAGCAGTTTATCGGAACTAAAACTGTTTTTT; CDR3: CASSLSELKLFF
size: many; V: TRBV25-1; D: NA; J: TRBJ1-4; DNA: TGTGCCAGCAGTGAATGGGGGCAGGGGCCTGAAAAACTGTTTTTT; CDR3: CASSEWGQGPEKLFF
size: many; V: TRBV7-8; D: TRBD1; J: TRBJ2-5; DNA: TGTGCCAGCAGCAAGACAGGGAACCAAGAGACCCAGTACTTC; CDR3: CASSKTGNQETQYF
size: NA; V: TRBV2; D: NA; J: TRBJ2-7; DNA: TGTGCCAGCAGATATGAACCGGGGGCGAACTCCTACGAGCAGTACTTC; CDR3: CASRYEPGANSYEQYF
size: many; V: TRBV7-2; D: NA; J: TRBJ1-1; DNA: TGTGCCAGCAGCCAAATCCCGACACTTACGAACACTGAAGCTTTCTTT; CDR3: CASSQIPTLTNTEAFF
size: NA; V: TRBV9; D: NA; J: TRBJ1-2; DNA: TGTGCCAGCTCACCCCGGGAGGACTATGGCTACACCTTC; CDR3: CASSPREDYGYTF
size: NA; V: TRBV10-3; D: NA; J: TRBJ1-2; DNA: TGTGCCATCAGGCGGCGCCAGGGCTCGGTTGTCACCTTC; CDR3: CAIRRRQGSVVTF
size: NA; V: TRBV12-3/TRBV12-4; D: NA; J: TRBJ2-7; DNA: TGTGCCAGCAGTTTTCGTGGTAGAAGATACGAGCAGTACTTC; CDR3: CASSFRGRRYEQYF
size: many; V: TRBV2; D: NA; J: TRBJ1-2; DNA: TGTGCCAGCAGTGAGAGAGCGGGGGGCTACACCTTC; CDR3: CASSERAGGYTF
size: NA; V: TRBV7-9; D: TRBD1; J: TRBJ2-5; DNA: TGTGCCAGCAGATCGGGACAGGGGCAAGAGACCCAGTACTTC; CDR3: CASRSGQGQETQYF
size: NA; V: TRBV2; D: NA; J: TRBJ1-2; DNA: TGTGCTTCGAAAAAGGACAACGGAAACTATGGCTACACCTTC; CDR3: CASKKDNGNYGYTF
size: many; V: TRBV27; D: TRBD1; J: TRBJ1-2; DNA: TGTGCCAGCAGAAGAGGACAGGCTTACACCTTC; CDR3: CASRRGQAYTF
size: few; V: TRBV7-8; D: NA; J: TRBJ1-1; DNA: TGTGCCAGCAGCTTAAACCGGGTCGGGGCGGAAGCTTTCTTT; CDR3: CASSLNRVGAEAFF
size: many; V: TRBV19; D: NA; J: TRBJ1-1; DNA: TGTGCCAGTGGTAGGGTCACTGAAGCTTTCTTT; CDR3: CASGRVTEAFF
size: NA; V: TRBV20-1; D: NA; J: TRBJ1-6; DNA: TGCAGTGCTAGAGACCCCGGGGGTTCACCCCTCCACTTT; CDR3: CSARDPGGSPLHF
size: many; V: TRBV5-1; D: TRBD2; J: TRBJ2-5; DNA: TGCGCCAGCAGCTTAAACAGCGGGAGCGTCCGGACCCAGTACTTC; CDR3: CASSLNSGSVRTQYF
size: many; V: TRBV29-1; D: TRBD1; J: TRBJ1-2; DNA: TGCAGCGTTGACCGAACAGGGGGCGCGGACGGCTACACCTTC; CDR3: CSVDRTGGADGYTF
size: few; V: TRBV12-3/TRBV12-4; D: TRBD1; J: TRBJ2-7; DNA: TGTGCCAGCAGCCCAACGGGACAGGGGTCCTACGAGCAGTACTTC; CDR3: CASSPTGQGSYEQYF
size: NA; V: TRBV11-2; D: NA; J: TRBJ1-5; DNA: TGTGCCAGCAGCCTGACAGGCTTATATCAGCCCCAGCATTTT; CDR3: CASSLTGLYQPQHF
size: many; V: TRBV29-1; D: TRBD1; J: TRBJ1-2; DNA: TGCAGCGTTAGGACAGGGGAATATGGCTACACCTTC; CDR3: CSVRTGEYGYTF
size: many; V: TRBV2; D: NA; J: TRBJ2-5; DNA: TGTGCCAGCAGGGTCGGGACCGGAGAGACCCAGTACTTC; CDR3: CASRVGTGETQYF
size: once; V: TRBV12-3/TRBV12-4; D: TRBD2; J: TRBJ2-7; DNA: TGTGCTAGTGGTTTGGCCAGCGGGAGTTCTGTCCACGAGCAGTACTTC; CDR3: CASGLASGSSVHEQYF
size: NA; V: TRBV20-1; D: NA; J: TRBJ2-5; DNA: TGCAGTGGGGGGTCCCCGTACCAAGAGACCCAGTACTTC; CDR3: CSGGSPYQETQYF
size: NA; V: TRBV2; D: NA; J: TRBJ2-5; DNA: TGTGCCAGCAGTGCTAGCCCTCCCGGGGCACGGCAAGAGACCCAGTACTTC; CDR3: CASSASPPGARQETQYF
size: few; V: TRBV2; D: NA; J: TRBJ1-1; DNA: TGTGCCAGCAGTCCGGGTTATTTGAACACTGAAGCTTTCTTT; CDR3: CASSPGYLNTEAFF
size: once; V: TRBV2; D: NA; J: TRBJ1-1; DNA: TGTGCCAGCAGTGTATGGGGGGCAGCCTGGAACACTGAAGCTTTCTTT; CDR3: CASSVWGAAWNTEAFF
size: few; V: TRBV19; D: NA; J: TRBJ2-6; DNA: TGTGCCAGTAGTATTGGCGGCTCTGGGGCCAACGTCCTGACTTTC; CDR3: CASSIGGSGANVLTF
size: NA; V: TRBV7-9; D: NA; J: TRBJ1-2; DNA: TGTGCCAGCAGCCAAGGAGGGCAACTCTATGGCTACACCTTC; CDR3: CASSQGGQLYGYTF
size: NA; V: TRBV10-3; D: TRBD2; J: TRBJ2-7; DNA: TGTGCCAGCAGGGAAGCGGAGGCTAGCGGGTTCGAGCAGTACTTC; CDR3: CASREAEASGFEQYF
size: few; V: TRBV20-1; D: TRBD1; J: TRBJ1-5; DNA: TGCAGTGCCACCACAGGGGGCGGGGGTCGCGACAATCAGCCCCAGCATTTT; CDR3: CSATTGGGGRDNQPQHF
size: NA; V: TRBV7-3; D: NA; J: TRBJ1-2; DNA: TGCGCCAGCAGCCAAGATGTGGGGGGCGGCTATGGCCACACCTTC; CDR3: CASSQDVGGGYGHTF
size: many; V: TRBV20-1; D: NA; J: TRBJ2-5; DNA: TGCAGTGCCACTAAGACGGTCCAAGAGACCCAGTACTTC; CDR3: CSATKTVQETQYF
size: NA; V: TRBV10-3; D: NA; J: TRBJ2-2; DNA: TGTGCCATCAGTGGGGACCTAGCAATGGTGAACACCGGGGAGCTGTTTTTT; CDR3: CAISGDLAMVNTGELFF
size: many; V: TRBV20-1; D: TRBD1; J: TRBJ1-5; DNA: TGCAGTGCTAGTGACAGGGATCAGCCCCAGCATTTT; CDR3: CSASDRDQPQHF
size: NA; V: TRBV29-1; D: NA; J: TRBJ1-1; DNA: TGCAGCGTGGGGGGTCAGACTGAAGCTTTCTTT; CDR3: CSVGGQTEAFF
size: few; V: TRBV24-1; D: TRBD1; J: TRBJ1-2; DNA: TGTGCCACCAGTGATGTATCCGGGACAGGGGCCCCCTTCTATGGCTACACCTTC; CDR3: CATSDVSGTGAPFYGYTF
size: NA; V: TRBV29-1; D: NA; J: TRBJ2-3; DNA: TGCAGCGTTGACGAGGGCACAGATACGCAGTATTTT; CDR3: CSVDEGTDTQYF
size: NA; V: TRBV6-4; D: NA; J: TRBJ1-6; DNA: TGTGCCAGCAGTGACGATACACCCCTCCACTTT; CDR3: CASSDDTPLHF
size: NA; V: TRBV9; D: NA; J: TRBJ1-6; DNA: TGTGCTAGAGATCTTCTTGGGGCAGGTTCACCCCTCCACTTT; CDR3: CARDLLGAGSPLHF
size: NA; V: TRBV5-5; D: NA; J: TRBJ1-5; DNA: TGTGCCAGCAGTCCGGCCTCGGGCCGGCAGCCCCAGCATTTT; CDR3: CASSPASGRQPQHF
size: few; V: TRBV5-1; D: NA; J: TRBJ1-2; DNA: TGCGCCAGCAGCTTGGACAGCTCATATGGCTACACCTTC; CDR3: CASSLDSSYGYTF
size: many; V: TRBV10-3; D: NA; J: TRBJ1-3; DNA: TGTGCCATCTCTCGGTTATCTGGAAACACCATATATTTT; CDR3: CAISRLSGNTIYF
size: few; V: TRBV4-2; D: TRBD1; J: TRBJ1-2; DNA: TGTGCCAGCAGCCAAGATCCGACAGGGGGAGAAGGCTACACCTTC; CDR3: CASSQDPTGGEGYTF
size: NA; V: TRBV10-3; D: TRBD1; J: TRBJ2-7; DNA: TGTGCCAGCAGTCCCGGGACAGGGCCGGGGAATGAGCAGTACTTC; CDR3: CASSPGTGPGNEQYF
size: many; V: TRBV7-9; D: NA; J: TRBJ2-5; DNA: TGTGCCAGCAGCTTACCACGGACAGCCATGGAGACCCAGTACTTC; CDR3: CASSLPRTAMETQYF
size: NA; V: TRBV19; D: TRBD2; J: TRBJ2-7; DNA: TGTGCCAGTAGTATAATCCCACTAGCGGGAGTCTCGGACGAGCAGTACTTC; CDR3: CASSIIPLAGVSDEQYF
size: NA; V: TRBV6-6; D: NA; J: TRBJ2-6; DNA: TGTGCCAGCAGCGGACCAGGGACCAACGTCCTGACTTTC; CDR3: CASSGPGTNVLTF
size: NA; V: TRBV12-3/TRBV12-4; D: NA; J: TRBJ1-1; DNA: TGTGCCAGCAGTTTGACCCTTTCGGGAGCTTTCTTT; CDR3: CASSLTLSGAFF
size: NA; V: TRBV7-9; D: TRBD1; J: TRBJ1-1; DNA: TGTGCCAGCACCGCGACAGGGGGATTGAACACTGAAGCTTTCTTT; CDR3: CASTATGGLNTEAFF
size: few; V: TRBV7-3; D: NA; J: TRBJ1-1; DNA: TGTGCCAGCAGCTTGCGGACAGCGATGAACACTGAAGCTTTCTTT; CDR3: CASSLRTAMNTEAFF
size: NA; V: TRBV25-1; D: NA; J: TRBJ2-6; DNA: TGTGCCACTGGGACAACTGGGGCCAACGTCCTGACTTTC; CDR3: CATGTTGANVLTF